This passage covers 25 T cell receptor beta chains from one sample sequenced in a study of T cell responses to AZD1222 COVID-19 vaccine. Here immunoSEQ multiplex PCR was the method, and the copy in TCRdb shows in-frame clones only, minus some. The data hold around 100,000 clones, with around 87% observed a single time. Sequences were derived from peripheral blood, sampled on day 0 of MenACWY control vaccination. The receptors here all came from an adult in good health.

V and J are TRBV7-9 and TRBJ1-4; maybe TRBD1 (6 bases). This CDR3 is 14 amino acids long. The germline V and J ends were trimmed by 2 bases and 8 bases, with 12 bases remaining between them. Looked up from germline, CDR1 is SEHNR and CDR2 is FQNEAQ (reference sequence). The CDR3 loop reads CASSLRGAREKLFF. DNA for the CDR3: TGTGCCAGCAGCTTACGGGGGGCTCGGGAAAAACTGTTTTTT.

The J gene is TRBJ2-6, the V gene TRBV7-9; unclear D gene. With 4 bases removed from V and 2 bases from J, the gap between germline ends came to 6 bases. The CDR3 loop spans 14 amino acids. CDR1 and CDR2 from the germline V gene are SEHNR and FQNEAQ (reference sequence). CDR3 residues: CASSYRTGANVLTF. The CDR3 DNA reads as TGTGCCAGCAGCTACAGAACTGGGGCCAACGTCCTGACTTTC.

In DNA form, the CDR3 reads TGCAGCGTTGAACGGCAGGGTGAGGGTGAAAAACTGTTTTTT. It yields the protein CSVERQGEGEKLFF. The V and J genes are TRBV29-1 and TRBJ1-4, with D tentatively TRBD1 (5 bases). Germline assignment: CDR1 SQVTM and CDR2 ANQGSEA. CDR3 length: 14 amino acids. V was trimmed by 2 bases and J by 7 bases, leaving 14 bases between them.

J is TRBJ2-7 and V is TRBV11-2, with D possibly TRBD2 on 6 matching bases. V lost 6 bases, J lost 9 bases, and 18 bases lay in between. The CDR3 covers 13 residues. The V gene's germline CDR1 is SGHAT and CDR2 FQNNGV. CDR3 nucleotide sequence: TGTGCCAGCAGTCGCAGGACGGGGGAAGGGCAGTACTTC. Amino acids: CASSRRTGEGQYF.

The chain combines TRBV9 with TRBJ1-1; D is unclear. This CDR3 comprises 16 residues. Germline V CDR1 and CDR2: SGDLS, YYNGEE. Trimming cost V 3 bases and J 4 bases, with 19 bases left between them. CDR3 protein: CASSGGLRGTSTEAFF. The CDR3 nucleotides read TGTGCCAGCAGCGGTGGATTACGGGGTACAAGCACTGAAGCTTTCTTT.

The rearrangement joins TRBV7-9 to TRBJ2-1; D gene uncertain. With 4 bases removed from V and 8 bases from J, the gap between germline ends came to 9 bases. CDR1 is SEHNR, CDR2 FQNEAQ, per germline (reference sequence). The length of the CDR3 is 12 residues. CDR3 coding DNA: TGTGCCAGCAGCTCTGTGGCAGATGAGCAGTTCTTC. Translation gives CASSSVADEQFF. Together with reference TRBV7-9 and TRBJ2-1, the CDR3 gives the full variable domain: DTGVSQNPRHKITKRGQNVTFRCDPISEHNRLYWYRQTLGQGPEFLTYFQNEAQLEKSRLLSDRFSAERPKGSFSTLEIQRTEQGDSAMYLCASSSVADEQFFGPGTRLTVL.

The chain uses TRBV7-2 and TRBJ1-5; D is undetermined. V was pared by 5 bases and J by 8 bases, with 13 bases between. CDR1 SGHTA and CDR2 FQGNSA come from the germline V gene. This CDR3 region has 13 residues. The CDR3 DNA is TGTGCCAGCAGCCCGAGGCGGTACGAGCCCCAGCATTTT. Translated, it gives CASSPRRYEPQHF.

This CDR3 is CASSSRSEEKLFF. The CDR3 bases are TGCGCCAGCAGCTCCAGATCTGAGGAAAAACTGTTTTTT. The V gene is TRBV5-1, the J gene TRBJ1-4, with no clear D. The CDR3 spans 13 residues. CDR1 is SGHRS and CDR2 is YFSETQ in the germline V gene. Deletions cut 3 bases from V and 8 bases from J, with 11 bases between. The variable domain in full, completed from reference TRBV5-1 and TRBJ1-4, reads KAGVTQTPRYLIKTRGQQVTLSCSPISGHRSVSWYQQTPGQGLQFLFEYFSETQRNKGNFPGRFSGRQFSNSRSEMNVSTLELGDSALYLCASSSRSEEKLFFGSGTQLSVL.

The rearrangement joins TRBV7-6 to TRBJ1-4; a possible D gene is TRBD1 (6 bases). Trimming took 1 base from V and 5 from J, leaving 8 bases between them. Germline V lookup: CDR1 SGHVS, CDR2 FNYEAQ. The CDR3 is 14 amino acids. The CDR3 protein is CASSLGGGNEKLFF. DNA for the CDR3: TGTGCCAGCAGCTTAGGAGGGGGGAATGAAAAACTGTTTTTT.

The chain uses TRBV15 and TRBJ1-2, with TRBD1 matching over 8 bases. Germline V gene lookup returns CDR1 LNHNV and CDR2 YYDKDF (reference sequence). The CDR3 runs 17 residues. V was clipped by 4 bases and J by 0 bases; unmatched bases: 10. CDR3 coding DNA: TGTGCCACCAGCAAGGGACAGGCCTCCATTACTAACTATGGCTACACCTTC. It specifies CATSKGQASITNYGYTF.

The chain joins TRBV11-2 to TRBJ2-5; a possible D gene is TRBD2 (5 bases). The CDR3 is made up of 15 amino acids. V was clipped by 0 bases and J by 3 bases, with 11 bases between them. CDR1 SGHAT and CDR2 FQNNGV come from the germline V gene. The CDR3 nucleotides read TGTGCCAGCAGCTTAGATGGCCTAGCCGAAGAGACCCAGTACTTC. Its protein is CASSLDGLAEETQYF.

The CDR3 bases are TGTGCCAGCAGCTTAGCGACGGTCTCGACTGAAGCTTTCTTT. It is translated as CASSLATVSTEAFF. The chain combines TRBV7-2 with TRBJ1-1; D remains unclear. The CDR3 extends over 14 amino acids. Trimming removed 0 bases at V and 5 bases at J, with 10 bases between. CDR1 and CDR2 from the germline V gene are SGHTA and FQGNSA.

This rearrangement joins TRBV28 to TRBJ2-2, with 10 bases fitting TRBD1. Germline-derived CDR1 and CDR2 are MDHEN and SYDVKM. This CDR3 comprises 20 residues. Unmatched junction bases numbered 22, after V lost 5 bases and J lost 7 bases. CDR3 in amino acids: CASSLSNDPGQGPLLGELFF. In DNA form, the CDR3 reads TGTGCCAGCAGTCTATCCAACGACCCGGGACAGGGGCCCCTACTCGGGGAGCTGTTTTTT.

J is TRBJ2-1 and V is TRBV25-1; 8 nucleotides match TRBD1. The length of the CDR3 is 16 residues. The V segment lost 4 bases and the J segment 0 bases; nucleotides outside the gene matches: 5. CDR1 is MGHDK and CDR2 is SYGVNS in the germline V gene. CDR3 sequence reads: CASSGRQGRSYNEQFF. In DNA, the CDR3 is TGTGCCAGCAGTGGTCGACAGGGGCGCTCCTACAATGAGCAGTTCTTC.

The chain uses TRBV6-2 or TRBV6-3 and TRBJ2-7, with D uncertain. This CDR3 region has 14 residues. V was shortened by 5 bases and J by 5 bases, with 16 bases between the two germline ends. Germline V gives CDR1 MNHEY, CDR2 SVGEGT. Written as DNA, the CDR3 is TGTGCCAGCAGTGATTTAAAGGGATGGAACGAGCAGTACTTC. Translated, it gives CASSDLKGWNEQYF.

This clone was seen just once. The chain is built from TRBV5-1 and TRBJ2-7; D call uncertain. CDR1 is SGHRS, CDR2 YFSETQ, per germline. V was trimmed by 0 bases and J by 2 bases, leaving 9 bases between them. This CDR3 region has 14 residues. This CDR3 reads CASSLDGPPYEQYF. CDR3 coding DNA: TGCGCCAGCAGCTTGGATGGCCCCCCCTACGAGCAGTACTTC.

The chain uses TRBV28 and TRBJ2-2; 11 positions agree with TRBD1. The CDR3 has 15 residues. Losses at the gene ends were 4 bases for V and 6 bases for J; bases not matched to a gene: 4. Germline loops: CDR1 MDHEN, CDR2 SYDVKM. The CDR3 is CASSSGQGASGELFF. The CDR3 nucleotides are TGTGCCAGCAGTTCTGGACAGGGGGCATCCGGGGAGCTGTTTTTT.

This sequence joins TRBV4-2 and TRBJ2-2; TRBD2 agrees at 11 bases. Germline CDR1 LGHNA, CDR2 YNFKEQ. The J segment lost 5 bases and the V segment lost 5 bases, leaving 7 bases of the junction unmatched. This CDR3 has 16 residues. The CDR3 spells CASSLAGGSSTGELFF. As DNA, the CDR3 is TGTGCCAGCAGCTTAGCGGGGGGGTCGAGTACCGGGGAGCTGTTTTTT.

For the CDR3, the DNA is TGTGCCAGCAGTTTAATGAGCTATGGCTACACCTTC. It yields the protein CASSLMSYGYTF. J is TRBJ1-2 and V is TRBV28; D remains unclear. V was cut by 2 bases and J by 4 bases, with 5 bases left in between. CDR3 length: 12 amino acids. Germline V CDR1 and CDR2: MDHEN, SYDVKM.

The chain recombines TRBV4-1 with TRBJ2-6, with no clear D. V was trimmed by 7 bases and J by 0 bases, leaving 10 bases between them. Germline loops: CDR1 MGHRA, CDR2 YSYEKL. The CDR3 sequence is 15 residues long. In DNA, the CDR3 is TGCGCCAGCAACCACTTTTTCTCTGGGGCCAACGTCCTGACTTTC. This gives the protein CASNHFFSGANVLTF.

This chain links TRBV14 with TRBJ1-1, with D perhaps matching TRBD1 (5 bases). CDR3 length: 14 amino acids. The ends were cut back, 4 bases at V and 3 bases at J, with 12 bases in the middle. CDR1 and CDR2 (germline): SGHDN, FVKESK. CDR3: CASSPTGTDTEAFF. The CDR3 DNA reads TGTGCCAGCAGCCCCACAGGTACGGACACTGAAGCTTTCTTT.

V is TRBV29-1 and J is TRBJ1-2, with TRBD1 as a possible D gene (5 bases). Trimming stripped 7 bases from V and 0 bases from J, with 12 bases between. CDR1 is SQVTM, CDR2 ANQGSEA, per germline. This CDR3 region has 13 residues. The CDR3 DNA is TGCAGCGCCTTTGGGGGAGCTAACTATGGCTACACCTTC. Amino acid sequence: CSAFGGANYGYTF.

CDR3 amino acids: CAISGDGLGGYTF. The CDR3 coding sequence is TGTGCCATTTCCGGGGACGGCCTCGGGGGCTACACCTTC. The rearrangement uses TRBV10-3 and TRBJ1-2, with TRBD1 as a possible D gene (5 bases). The CDR3 is made up of 13 amino acids. Deletions cut 9 bases from V and 8 bases from J, with 19 bases between. CDR1 and CDR2 (germline): ENHRY, SYGVKD.

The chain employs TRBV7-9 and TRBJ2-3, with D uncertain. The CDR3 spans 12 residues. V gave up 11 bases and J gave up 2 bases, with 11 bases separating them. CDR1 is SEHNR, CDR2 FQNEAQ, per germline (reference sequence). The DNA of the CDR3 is TGTGCCGCGGTACAAATCACAGATACGCAGTATTTT. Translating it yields CAAVQITDTQYF.

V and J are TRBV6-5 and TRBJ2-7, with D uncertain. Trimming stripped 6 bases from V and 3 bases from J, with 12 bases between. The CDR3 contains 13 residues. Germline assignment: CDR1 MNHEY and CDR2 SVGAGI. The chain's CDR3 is CASSASDGYEQYF. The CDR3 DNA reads TGTGCCAGCAGCGCCTCGGACGGCTACGAGCAGTACTTC.